This TCR beta chain was captured in a study of T cell responses to AZD1222 COVID-19 vaccine. The method was immunoSEQ multiplex PCR; TCRdb's version includes in-frame clones alone and lacks a portion of them. The sample has approximately 28,000 clones; 92% are singletons. As regards this clone: Its specificity is unknown.

Study results and limitations: In the spike-specific TCR repertoire, nearly half reportedly target unmutated variant regions.

The sample consisted of peripheral blood, taken 28 days after the second AZD1222 dose. This receptor was identified in an adult who received the AZD1222 COVID-19 vaccine.

In DNA, the CDR3 is TGTGCCAGCAGCATAGACACCCCGAACACCGGGGAGCTGTTTTTT. It is translated as CASSIDTPNTGELFF. V and J are TRBV7-2 and TRBJ2-2; no firm D call. The V gene lost 5 bases and the J gene lost 0 bases, with 10 bases spanning the gap. CDR3 size: 15 residues. The germline V gene encodes CDR1 SGHTA and CDR2 FQGNSA. The full variable domain, completed using reference TRBV7-2 and TRBJ2-2, is GAGVSQSPSNKVTEKGKDVELRCDPISGHTALYWYRQSLGQGLEFLIYFQGNSAPDKSGLPSDRFSAERTGGSVSTLTIQRTQQEDSAVYLCASSIDTPNTGELFFGEGSRLTVL.